This T cell receptor beta chain came from a study of T cell repertoires in cytomegalovirus infection. Germline CDR1 and CDR2: SGHVS and FNYEAQ. The CDR3 consists of 16 residues. V was trimmed by 0 bases and J by 3 bases, leaving 12 bases between them. From the reads, TCRdb called clonotypes with MiXCR, one entry per CDR3 protein. The table has 300,000 or so distinct CDR3 sequences, roughly 25% seen once. This clonotype was detected many times. The antigen is unknown. The chain couples TRBV7-6 to TRBJ2-1; unclear D gene. The sequence derives from a human donor in good health (CMV status not recorded). Some clones in this sample may be carry-over from other donors' samples. The sample was cultured PBMCs, taken from culture after CMV antigen stimulation. The CDR3 nucleotides are TGTGCCAGCAGCTTAGCGTCCCAAATTGTCTACAATGAGCAGTTCTTC. Residues: CASSLASQIVYNEQFF.